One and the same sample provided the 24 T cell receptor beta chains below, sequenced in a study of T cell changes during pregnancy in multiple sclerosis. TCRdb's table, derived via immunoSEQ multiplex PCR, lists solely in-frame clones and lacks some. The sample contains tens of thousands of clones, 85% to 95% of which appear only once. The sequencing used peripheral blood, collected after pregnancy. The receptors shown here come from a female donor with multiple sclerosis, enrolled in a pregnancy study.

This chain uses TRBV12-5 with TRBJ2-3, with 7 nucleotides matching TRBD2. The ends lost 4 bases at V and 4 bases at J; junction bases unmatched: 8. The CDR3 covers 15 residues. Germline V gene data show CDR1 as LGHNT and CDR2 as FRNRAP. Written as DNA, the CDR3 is TGTGCTAGTGGTTGGTCTACTAGCGTTCCAGATACGCAGTATTTT. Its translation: CASGWSTSVPDTQYF.

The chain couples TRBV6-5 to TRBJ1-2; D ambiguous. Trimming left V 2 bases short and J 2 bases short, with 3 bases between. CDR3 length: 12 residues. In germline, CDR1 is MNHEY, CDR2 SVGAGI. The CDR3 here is CASSYQNYGYTF. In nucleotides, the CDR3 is TGTGCCAGCAGTTACCAGAACTATGGCTACACCTTC.

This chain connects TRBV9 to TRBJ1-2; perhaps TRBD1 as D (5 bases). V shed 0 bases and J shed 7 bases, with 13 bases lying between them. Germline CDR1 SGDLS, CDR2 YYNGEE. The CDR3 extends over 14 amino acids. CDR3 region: CASSVVSQGSGYTF. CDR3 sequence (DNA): TGTGCCAGCAGCGTAGTATCGCAGGGCAGTGGCTACACCTTC.

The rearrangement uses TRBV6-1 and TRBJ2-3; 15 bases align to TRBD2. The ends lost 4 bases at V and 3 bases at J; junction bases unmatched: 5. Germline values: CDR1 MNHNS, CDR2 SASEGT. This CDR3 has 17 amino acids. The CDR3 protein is CASSAGLAGGPTDTQYF. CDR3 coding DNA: TGTGCCAGCAGTGCCGGACTAGCGGGGGGGCCGACAGATACGCAGTATTTT.

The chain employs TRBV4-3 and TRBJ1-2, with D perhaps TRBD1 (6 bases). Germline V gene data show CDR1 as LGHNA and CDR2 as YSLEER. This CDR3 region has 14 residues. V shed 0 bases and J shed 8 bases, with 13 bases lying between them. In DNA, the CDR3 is TGCGCCAGCAGCCAAGACCAGGGGCCGTACGGCTACACCTTC. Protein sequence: CASSQDQGPYGYTF.

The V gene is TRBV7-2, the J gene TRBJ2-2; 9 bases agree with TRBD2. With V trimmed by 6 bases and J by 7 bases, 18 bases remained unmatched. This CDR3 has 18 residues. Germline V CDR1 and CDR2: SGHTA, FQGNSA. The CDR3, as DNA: TGTGCCAGCAGACCACGAAGTTTGGCGGGAGGGCTGAGCGGGGAGCTGTTTTTT. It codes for CASRPRSLAGGLSGELFF.

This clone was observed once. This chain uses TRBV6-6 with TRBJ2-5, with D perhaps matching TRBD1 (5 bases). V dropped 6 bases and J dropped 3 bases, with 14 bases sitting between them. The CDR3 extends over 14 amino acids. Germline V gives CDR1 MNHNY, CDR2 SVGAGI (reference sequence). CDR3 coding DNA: TGTGCCAGCAGCAAGCTGGACAAAGAAGAGACCCAGTACTTC. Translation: CASSKLDKEETQYF.

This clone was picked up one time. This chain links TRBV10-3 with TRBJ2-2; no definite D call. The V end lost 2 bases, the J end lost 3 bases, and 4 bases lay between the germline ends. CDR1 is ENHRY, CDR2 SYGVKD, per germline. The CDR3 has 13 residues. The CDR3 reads CAISERDTGELFF. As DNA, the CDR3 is TGTGCCATCAGTGAGCGGGACACCGGGGAGCTGTTTTTT.

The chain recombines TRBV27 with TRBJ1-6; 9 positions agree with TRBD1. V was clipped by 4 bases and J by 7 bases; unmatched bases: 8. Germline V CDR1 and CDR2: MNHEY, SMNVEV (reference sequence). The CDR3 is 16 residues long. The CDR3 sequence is CASSWTGTGLNSPLHF. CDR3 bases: TGTGCCAGCAGTTGGACCGGGACAGGGCTAAATTCACCCCTCCACTTT.

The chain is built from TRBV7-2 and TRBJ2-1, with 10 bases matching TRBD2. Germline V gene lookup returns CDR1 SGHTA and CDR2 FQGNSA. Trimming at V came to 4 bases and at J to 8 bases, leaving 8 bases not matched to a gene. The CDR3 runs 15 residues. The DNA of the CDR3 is TGTGCCAGCAGCTCCCGGGCTAGCGGGAGCCATGAGCAGTTCTTC. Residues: CASSSRASGSHEQFF.

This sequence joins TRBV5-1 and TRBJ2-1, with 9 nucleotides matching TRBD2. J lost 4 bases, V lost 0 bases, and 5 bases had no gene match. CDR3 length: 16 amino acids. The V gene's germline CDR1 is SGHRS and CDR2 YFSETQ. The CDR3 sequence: CASSLEAGGRYNEQFF. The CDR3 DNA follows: TGCGCCAGCAGCTTGGAAGCGGGGGGTCGTTACAATGAGCAGTTCTTC. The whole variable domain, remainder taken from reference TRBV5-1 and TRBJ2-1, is KAGVTQTPRYLIKTRGQQVTLSCSPISGHRSVSWYQQTPGQGLQFLFEYFSETQRNKGNFPGRFSGRQFSNSRSEMNVSTLELGDSALYLCASSLEAGGRYNEQFFGPGTRLTVL.

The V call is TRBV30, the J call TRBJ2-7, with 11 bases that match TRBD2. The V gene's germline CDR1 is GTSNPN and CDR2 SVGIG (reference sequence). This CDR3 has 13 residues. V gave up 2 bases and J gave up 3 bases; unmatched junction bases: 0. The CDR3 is CAWSTSGGYEQYF. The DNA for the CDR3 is TGTGCCTGGAGTACTAGCGGGGGCTACGAGCAGTACTTC.

CDR3 residues: CSVERTSGVTDTQYF. As DNA, the CDR3 is TGCAGCGTTGAACGGACTAGCGGGGTAACTGATACGCAGTATTTT. The chain is built from TRBV29-1 and TRBJ2-3, with 12 positions matching TRBD2. With 2 bases clipped from V and 6 bases from J, the junction kept 6 bases outside the gene matches. Germline values: CDR1 SQVTM, CDR2 ANQGSEA. The length of the CDR3 is 15 residues.

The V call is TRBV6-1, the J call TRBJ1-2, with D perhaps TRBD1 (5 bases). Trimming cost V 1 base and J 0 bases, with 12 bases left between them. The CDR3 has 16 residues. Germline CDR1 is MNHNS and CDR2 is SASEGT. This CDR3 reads CASSEEETATNYGYTF. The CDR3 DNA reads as TGTGCCAGCAGTGAAGAGGAGACAGCTACTAACTATGGCTACACCTTC.

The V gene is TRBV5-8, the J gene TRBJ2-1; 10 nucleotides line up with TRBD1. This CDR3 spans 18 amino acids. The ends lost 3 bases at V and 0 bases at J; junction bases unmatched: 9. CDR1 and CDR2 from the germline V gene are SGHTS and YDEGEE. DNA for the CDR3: TGTGCCAGCAGCTCCGGGACAGGGGCCCTTTTCTCCTACAATGAGCAGTTCTTC. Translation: CASSSGTGALFSYNEQFF.

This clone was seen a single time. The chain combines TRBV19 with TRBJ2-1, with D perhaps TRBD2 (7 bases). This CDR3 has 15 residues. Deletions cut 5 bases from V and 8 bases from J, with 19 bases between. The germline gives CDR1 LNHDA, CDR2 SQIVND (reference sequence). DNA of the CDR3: TGTGCCAGTAGTTGGGGGGGCGGGGGCACCTATGAGCAGTTCTTC. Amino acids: CASSWGGGGTYEQFF.

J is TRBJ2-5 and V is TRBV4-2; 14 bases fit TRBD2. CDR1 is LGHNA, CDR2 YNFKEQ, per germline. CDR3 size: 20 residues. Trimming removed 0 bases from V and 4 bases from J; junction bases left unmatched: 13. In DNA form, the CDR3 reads TGTGCCAGCAGCCAAGAGGGAGGGACTAGCGGGAGTTTGTTAGGAGAGACCCAGTACTTC. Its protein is CASSQEGGTSGSLLGETQYF.

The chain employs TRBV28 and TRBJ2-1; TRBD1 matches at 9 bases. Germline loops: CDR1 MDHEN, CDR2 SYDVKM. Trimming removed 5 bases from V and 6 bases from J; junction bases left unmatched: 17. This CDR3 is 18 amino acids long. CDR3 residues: CASSIPWTTGTGLNEQFF. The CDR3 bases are TGTGCCAGCAGTATACCATGGACTACCGGGACAGGGCTCAATGAGCAGTTCTTC.

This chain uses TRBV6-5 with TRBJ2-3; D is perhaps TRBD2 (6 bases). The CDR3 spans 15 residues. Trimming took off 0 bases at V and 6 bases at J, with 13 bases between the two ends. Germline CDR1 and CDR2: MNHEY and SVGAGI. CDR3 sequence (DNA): TGTGCCAGCAGTTACTCCGGGACTCTAGGTGATACGCAGTATTTT. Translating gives CASSYSGTLGDTQYF.

The CDR3 region has the DNA TGTGCCAGCAGTTACACACTAGCGGGGAACACAGATACGCAGTATTTT. Encoded protein: CASSYTLAGNTDTQYF. This sequence joins TRBV6-5 and TRBJ2-3; 10 nucleotides line up with TRBD2. V trimming: 2 bases; J trimming: 2 bases; junction bases outside the gene matches: 4. The germline CDR1 and CDR2 sequences are MNHEY and SVGAGI. CDR3 length: 16 amino acids.

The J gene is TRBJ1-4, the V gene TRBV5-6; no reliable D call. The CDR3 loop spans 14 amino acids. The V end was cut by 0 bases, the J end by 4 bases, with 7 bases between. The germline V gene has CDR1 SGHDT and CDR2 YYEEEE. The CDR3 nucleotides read TGTGCCAGCAGCTTGGACAACAGTAATGAAAAACTGTTTTTT. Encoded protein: CASSLDNSNEKLFF.

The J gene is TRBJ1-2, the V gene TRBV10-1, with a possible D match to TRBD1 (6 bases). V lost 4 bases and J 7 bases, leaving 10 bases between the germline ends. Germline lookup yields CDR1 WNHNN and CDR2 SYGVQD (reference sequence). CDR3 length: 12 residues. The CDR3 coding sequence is TGCGCCAGCAGTGGGGGGCCGGGTGGCTACACCTTC. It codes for CASSGGPGGYTF.

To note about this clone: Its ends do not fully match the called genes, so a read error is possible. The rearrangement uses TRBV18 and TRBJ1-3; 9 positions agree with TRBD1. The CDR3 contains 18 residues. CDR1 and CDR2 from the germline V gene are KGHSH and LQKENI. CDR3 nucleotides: TGTGCCAGCTCAGCTAACCGGGCTGGACAGGGGACCCCAAACGCCATATATTTT. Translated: CASSANRAGQGTPNAIYF.

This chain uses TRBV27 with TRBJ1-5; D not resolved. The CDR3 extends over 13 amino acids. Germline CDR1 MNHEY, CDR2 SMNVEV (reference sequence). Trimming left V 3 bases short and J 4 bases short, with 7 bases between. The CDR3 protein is CASSLGRNQPQHF. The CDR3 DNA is TGTGCCAGCAGTTTGGGCAGAAATCAGCCCCAGCATTTT.